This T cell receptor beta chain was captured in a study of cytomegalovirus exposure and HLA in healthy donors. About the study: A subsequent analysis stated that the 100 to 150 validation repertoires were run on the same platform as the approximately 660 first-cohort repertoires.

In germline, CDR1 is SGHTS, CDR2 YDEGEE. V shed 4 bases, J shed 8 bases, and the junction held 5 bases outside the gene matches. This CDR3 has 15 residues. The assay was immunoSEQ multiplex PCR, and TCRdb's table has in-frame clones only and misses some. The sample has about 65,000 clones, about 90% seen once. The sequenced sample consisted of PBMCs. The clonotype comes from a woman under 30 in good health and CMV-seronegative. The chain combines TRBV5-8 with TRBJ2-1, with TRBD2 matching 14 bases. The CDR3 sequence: CASSHGLAGGDEQFF. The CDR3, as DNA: TGTGCCAGCAGCCACGGACTAGCGGGGGGTGATGAGCAGTTCTTC.